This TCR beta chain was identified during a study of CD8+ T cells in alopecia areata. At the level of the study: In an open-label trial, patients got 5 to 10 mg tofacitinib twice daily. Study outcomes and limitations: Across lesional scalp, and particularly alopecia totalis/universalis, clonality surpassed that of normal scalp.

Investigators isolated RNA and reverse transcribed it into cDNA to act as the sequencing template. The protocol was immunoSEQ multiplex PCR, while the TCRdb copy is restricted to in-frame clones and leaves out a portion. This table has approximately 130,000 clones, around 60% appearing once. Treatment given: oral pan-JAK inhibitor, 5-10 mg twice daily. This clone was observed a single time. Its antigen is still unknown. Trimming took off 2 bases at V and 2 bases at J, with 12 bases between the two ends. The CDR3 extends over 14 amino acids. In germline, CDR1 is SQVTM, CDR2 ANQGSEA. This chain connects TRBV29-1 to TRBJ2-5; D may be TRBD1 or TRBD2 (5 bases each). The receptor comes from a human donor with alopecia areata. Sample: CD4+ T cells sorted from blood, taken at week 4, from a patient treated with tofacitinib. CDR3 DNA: TGCAGCGTTGAACCAAGGGACCGGCAAGAGACCCAGTACTTC. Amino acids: CSVEPRDRQETQYF. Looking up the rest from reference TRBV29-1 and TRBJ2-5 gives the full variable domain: SAVISQKPSRDICQRGTSLTIQCQVDSQVTMMFWYRQQPGQSLTLIATANQGSEATYESGFVIDKFPISRPNLTFSTLTVSNMSPEDSSIYLCSVEPRDRQETQYFGPGTRLLVL.